This entry is about one TCR beta chain. There is no known antigen for this receptor. The input lacks base qualities; no much larger clone sits a single base away. Whole blood was collected in K2EDTA tubes by collaborating institutions according to the institutions' own protocols. For TCRbeta analysis, collaborators shipped samples in one of three forms: frozen whole blood, isolated PBMCs, or DNA extracted from either of those sample types. Reading the germline V gene (reference sequence) gives CDR1 LNHNV and CDR2 YYDKDF. From the cysteine up to the phenylalanine, the CDR3 has a length of 14 residues. The read is trimmed to its CDR3 DNA, 42 bases read in frame from base 1. Deletion took 3 bases off V and 4 bases off J, with a span of 13 bases between the germline ends. The sample is drawn from a study of blood T cell repertoires in COVID-19 (TCRdb year 2020). Study-wide context: The collaborator samples originated in the United States, Italy and Spain and spanned the acute and convalescent phases of COVID-19. Sample metadata almost always included a de-identified subject ID, COVID-19 status, age in years and sex. Deeply sampled blood TCRbeta repertoires from subjects exposed to, actively infected with, or recovered from COVID-19 were included in the dataset. The samples were drawn from two sources: the first 160 participants of the ongoing ImmuneRACE study, and about 1,300 subjects contributed by 6 global collaborators. The repertoires were made available in a free public database intended to serve as a resource for research on the immune response to SARS-CoV-2. The material from the prospective study consisted of cDNA or gDNA derived from T cells, B-cell-depleted T cells, or PBMCs. Where available, HLA class I and class II types were taken from metadata supplied by the sample provider and were not determined by assay-based typing. Results the study describes overall, beyond this receptor: The amount of clinical and demographic metadata varied by source and participant and was provided uncurated.

The immunoSEQ Assay, a bias-controlled multiplex PCR, was used to amplify TCRbeta CDR3 regions from genomic DNA. In the paper's pipeline: The number of nucleated cells in each sample was estimated from the amplification of reference gene primers within the assay. To quantify the absolute abundance of each unique TCRbeta CDR3 rearrangement, sequence reads were collapsed and filtered. For each sample, productive Simpson clonality was calculated as the square root of Simpson's diversity index across productive rearrangements. This is the immuneACCESS table as TCRdb keeps it, with only in-frame sequences that have V and J called. A part of the clones is gone; compared with another copy, unresolved V genes explain less than half, and the rest is unexplained. Clonal size and the V and J genes are those of that table, whereas D and trimming came from the DNA. The sample data list about 120,000 clones, and roughly 87% of these were observed just once. Roughly 8% of the sample lies in the top ten.

The specimen sequenced was peripheral blood. This chain is built from TRBV15 and TRBJ2-7, and the D gene may be TRBD2, 7 bases matching. This TCR was recovered from a human donor in a cohort sampled during active COVID-19. The CDR3 in this case is CATSREGGGYEQYF. The bases read TGTGCCACCAGCAGGGAAGGGGGAGGGTACGAGCAGTACTTC.